The subject of this entry is one T cell receptor beta chain. Its antigen is not identified. The data belong to a study of T cell responses to AZD1222 COVID-19 vaccine. J lost 7 bases, V lost 11 bases, and 12 bases had no gene match. The CDR3 totals 13 residues. In germline, CDR1 is SNHLY, CDR2 FYNNEI. Study-wide points: Most donors were white British, females outnumbered males, and clonal diversity was possibly underestimated.

Measured with immunoSEQ multiplex PCR; TCRdb has only the in-frame clones, and not every one. The sample consists of approximately 100,000 clones, almost 90% of them appearing once. This chain joins TRBV2 and TRBJ1-2, with 8 bases matching TRBD1. The sequencing used peripheral blood, collected on day 0 of AZD1222 vaccination. The sequence was obtained from an adult in good health. The CDR3 spells CAGMDRDLGGYTF. DNA of the CDR3: TGTGCCGGGATGGACAGGGACCTAGGTGGCTACACCTTC.